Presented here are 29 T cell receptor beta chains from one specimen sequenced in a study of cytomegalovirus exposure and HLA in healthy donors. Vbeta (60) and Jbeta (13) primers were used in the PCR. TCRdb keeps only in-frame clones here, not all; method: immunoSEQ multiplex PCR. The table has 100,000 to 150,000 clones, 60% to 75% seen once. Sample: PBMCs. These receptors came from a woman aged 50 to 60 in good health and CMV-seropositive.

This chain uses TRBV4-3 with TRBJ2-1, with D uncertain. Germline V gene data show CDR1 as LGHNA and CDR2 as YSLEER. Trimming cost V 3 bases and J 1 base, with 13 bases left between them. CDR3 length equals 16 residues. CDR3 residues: CASSHVLESSYNEQFF. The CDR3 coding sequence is TGCGCCAGCAGCCATGTCTTAGAATCGTCCTACAATGAGCAGTTCTTC.

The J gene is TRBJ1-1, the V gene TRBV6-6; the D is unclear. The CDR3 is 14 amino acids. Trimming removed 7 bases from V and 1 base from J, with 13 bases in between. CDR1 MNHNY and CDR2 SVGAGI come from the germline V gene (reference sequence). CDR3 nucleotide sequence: TGTGCCAGCACCGAATGGGAGGGGAACACTGAAGCTTTCTTT. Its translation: CASTEWEGNTEAFF.

CDR3 residues: CASSVGLQAAGERSLHF. The CDR3 DNA is TGTGCCAGCAGCGTAGGTTTGCAGGCTGCCGGGGAGCGGTCCCTCCACTTT. The chain joins TRBV9 to TRBJ1-6; D gene unclear. This CDR3 is built from 17 residues. The V end was cut by 0 bases, the J end by 14 bases, with 24 bases between. Germline-derived CDR1 and CDR2 are SGDLS and YYNGEE. The variable domain in full, with the rest retrieved from reference TRBV9 and TRBJ1-6, is DSGVTQTPKHLITATGQRVTLRCSPRSGDLSVYWYQQSLDQGLQFLIQYYNGEERAKGNILERFSAQQFPDLHSELNLSSLELGDSALYFCASSVGLQAAGERSLHFGNGTRLTVT.

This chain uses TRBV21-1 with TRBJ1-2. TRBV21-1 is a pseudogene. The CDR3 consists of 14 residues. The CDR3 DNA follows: TGTGCTACTAGATCGGCCAGTGGACTTGATGGCTACACCTTC. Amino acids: CATRSASGLDGYTF.

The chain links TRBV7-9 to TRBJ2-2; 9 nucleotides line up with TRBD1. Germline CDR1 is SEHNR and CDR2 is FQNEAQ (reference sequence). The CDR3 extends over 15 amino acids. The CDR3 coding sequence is TGTGCAAGGACAGGGGACGTCGCGAACACCGGGGAGCTGTTTTTT. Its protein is CARTGDVANTGELFF.

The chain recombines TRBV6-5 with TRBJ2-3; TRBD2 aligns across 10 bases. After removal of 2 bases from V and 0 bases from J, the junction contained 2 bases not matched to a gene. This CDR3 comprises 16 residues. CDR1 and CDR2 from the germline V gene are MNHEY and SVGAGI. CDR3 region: CASSYGLAASTDTQYF. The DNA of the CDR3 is TGTGCCAGCAGTTACGGACTAGCGGCGAGCACAGATACGCAGTATTTT.

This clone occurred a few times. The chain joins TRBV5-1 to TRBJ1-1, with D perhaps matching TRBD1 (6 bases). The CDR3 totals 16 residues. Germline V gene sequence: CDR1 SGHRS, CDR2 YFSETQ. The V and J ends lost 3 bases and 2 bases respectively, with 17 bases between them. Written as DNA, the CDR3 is TGCGCCAGCAGCTGGCGACAAGCCGGGACAAACACTGAAGCTTTCTTT. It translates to CASSWRQAGTNTEAFF.

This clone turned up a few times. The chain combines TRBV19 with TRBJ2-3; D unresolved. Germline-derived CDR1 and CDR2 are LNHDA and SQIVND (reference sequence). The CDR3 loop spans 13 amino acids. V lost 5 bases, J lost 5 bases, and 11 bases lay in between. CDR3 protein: CASSVQVGDTQYF. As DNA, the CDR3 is TGTGCCAGTAGTGTTCAAGTCGGAGATACGCAGTATTTT.

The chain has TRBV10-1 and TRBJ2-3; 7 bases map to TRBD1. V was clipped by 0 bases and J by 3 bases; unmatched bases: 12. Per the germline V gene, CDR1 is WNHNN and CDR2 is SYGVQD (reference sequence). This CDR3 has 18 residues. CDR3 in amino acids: CASSESMDRRVRTDTQYF. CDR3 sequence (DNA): TGCGCCAGCAGTGAGTCGATGGACAGGAGAGTTCGGACAGATACGCAGTATTTT.

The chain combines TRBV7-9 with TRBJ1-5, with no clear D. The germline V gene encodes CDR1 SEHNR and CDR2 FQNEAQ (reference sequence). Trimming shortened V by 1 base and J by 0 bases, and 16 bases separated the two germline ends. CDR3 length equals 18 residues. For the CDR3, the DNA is TGTGCCAGCAGCTTAGGGACTTGGGGTGGAGATAGCAATCAGCCCCAGCATTTT. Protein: CASSLGTWGGDSNQPQHF.

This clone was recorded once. CDR3 residues: CASSPHPGELFF. CDR3 in DNA: TGTGCCAGCAGCCCACATCCCGGGGAGCTGTTTTTT. V gene TRBV7-7 combines with J gene TRBJ2-2; D not resolved. V dropped 5 bases and J dropped 6 bases, with 7 bases sitting between them. CDR1 and CDR2 from the germline V gene are SSHAT and FNYEAQ (reference sequence). The CDR3 contains 12 residues. The entire variable domain, with the rest obtained from reference TRBV7-7 and TRBJ2-2, is as follows: GAGVSQSPRYKVTKRGQDVTLRCDPISSHATLYWYQQALGQGPEFLTYFNYEAQPDKSGLPSDRFSAERPEGSISTLTIQRTEQRDSAMYRCASSPHPGELFFGEGSRLTVL.

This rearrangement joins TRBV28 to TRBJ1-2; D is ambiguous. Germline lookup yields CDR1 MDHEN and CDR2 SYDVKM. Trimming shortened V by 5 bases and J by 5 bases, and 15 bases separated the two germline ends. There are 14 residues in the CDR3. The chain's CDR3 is CASSRLISGYGYTF. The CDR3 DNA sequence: TGTGCCAGCAGTAGACTTATCTCGGGATATGGCTACACCTTC.

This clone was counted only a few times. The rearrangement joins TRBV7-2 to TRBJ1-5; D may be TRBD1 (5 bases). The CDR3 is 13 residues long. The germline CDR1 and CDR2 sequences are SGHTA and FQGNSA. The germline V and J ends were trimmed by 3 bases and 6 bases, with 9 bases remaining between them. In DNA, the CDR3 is TGTGCCAGCAGCTTGCCAGGGCTTCAGCCCCAGCATTTT. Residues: CASSLPGLQPQHF.

The CDR3 region is CASSQEVGQNNSPLHF. The CDR3 bases are TGTGCCAGCAGCCAAGAAGTCGGACAGAATAATTCACCCCTCCACTTT. The chain combines TRBV4-2 with TRBJ1-6; possible D gene TRBD1, 6 bases. The CDR3 consists of 16 residues. Trimming took 0 bases from V and 5 from J, leaving 11 bases between them. From germline, CDR1 is LGHNA and CDR2 YNFKEQ.

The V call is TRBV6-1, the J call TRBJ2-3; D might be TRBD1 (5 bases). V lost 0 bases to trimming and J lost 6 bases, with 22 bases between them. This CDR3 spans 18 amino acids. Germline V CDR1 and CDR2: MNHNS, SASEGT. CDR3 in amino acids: CASSEAIGRTQGLDTQYF. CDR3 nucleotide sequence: TGTGCCAGCAGTGAAGCAATAGGAAGGACCCAGGGATTGGATACGCAGTATTTT.

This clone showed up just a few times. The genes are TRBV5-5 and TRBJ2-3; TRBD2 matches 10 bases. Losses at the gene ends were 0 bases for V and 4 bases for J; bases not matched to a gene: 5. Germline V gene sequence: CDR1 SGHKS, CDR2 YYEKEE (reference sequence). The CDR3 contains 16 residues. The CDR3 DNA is TGTGCCAGCAGCTTGGTCCCTAGCGGGGGCCCAGATACGCAGTATTTT. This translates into CASSLVPSGGPDTQYF. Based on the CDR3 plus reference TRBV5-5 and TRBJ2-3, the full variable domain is DAGVTQSPTHLIKTRGQQVTLRCSPISGHKSVSWYQQVLGQGPQFIFQYYEKEERGRGNFPDRFSARQFPNYSSELNVNALLLGDSALYLCASSLVPSGGPDTQYFGPGTRLTVL.

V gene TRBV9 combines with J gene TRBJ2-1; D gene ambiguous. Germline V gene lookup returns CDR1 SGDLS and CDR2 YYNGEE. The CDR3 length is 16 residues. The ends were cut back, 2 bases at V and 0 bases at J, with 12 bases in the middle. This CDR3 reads CASSVNYLSSYNEQFF. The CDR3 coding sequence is TGTGCCAGCAGCGTCAACTACCTTAGCTCCTACAATGAGCAGTTCTTC.

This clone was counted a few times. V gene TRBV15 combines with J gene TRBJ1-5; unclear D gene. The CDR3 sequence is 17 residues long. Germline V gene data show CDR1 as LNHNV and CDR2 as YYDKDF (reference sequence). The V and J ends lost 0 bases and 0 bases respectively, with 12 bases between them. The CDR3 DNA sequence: TGTGCCACCAGCAGAGATCGGGAGGTTTATAGCAATCAGCCCCAGCATTTT. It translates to CATSRDREVYSNQPQHF.

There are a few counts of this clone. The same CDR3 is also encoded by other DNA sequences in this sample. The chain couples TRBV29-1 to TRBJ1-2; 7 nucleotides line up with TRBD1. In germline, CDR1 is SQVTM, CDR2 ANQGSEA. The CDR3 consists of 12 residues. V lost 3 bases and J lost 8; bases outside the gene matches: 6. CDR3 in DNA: TGCAGCGTTGAGACAGGGTTAAAGGGCTACACCTTC. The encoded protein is CSVETGLKGYTF.

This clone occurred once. CDR3 sequence: CASSPTGTSYEQYF. In DNA form, the CDR3 reads TGTGCCAGCAGCCCAACAGGGACCTCCTACGAGCAGTACTTC. This chain connects TRBV7-4 to TRBJ2-7; TRBD1 is a possible D gene (6 bases). Germline V gives CDR1 SGHVT, CDR2 SQSDAQ. Trimming stripped 5 bases from V and 0 bases from J, with 11 bases between. This CDR3 contains 14 residues.

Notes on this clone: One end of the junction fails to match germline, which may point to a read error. In DNA form, the CDR3 reads TGTGCCAGCAGCCTAGAGATAGCAACCCTATACGAGCAGTACTTC. Residues: CASSLEIATLYEQYF. The V call is TRBV11-2, the J call TRBJ2-7, with D unresolved. The CDR3 covers 15 residues. Germline V gene data show CDR1 as SGHAT and CDR2 as FQNNGV.

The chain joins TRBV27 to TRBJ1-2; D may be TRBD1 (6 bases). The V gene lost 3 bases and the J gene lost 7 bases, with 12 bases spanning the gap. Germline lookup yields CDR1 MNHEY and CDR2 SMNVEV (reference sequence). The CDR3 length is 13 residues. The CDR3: CASSFAGGGGYTF. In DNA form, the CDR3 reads TGTGCCAGCAGTTTCGCGGGGGGCGGTGGCTACACCTTC.

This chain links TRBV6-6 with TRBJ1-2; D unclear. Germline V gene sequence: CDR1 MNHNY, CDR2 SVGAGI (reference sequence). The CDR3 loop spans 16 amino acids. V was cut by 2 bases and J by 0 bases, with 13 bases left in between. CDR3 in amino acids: CASSYVVFFPNYGYTF. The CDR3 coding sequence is TGTGCCAGCAGTTACGTCGTATTCTTCCCTAACTATGGCTACACCTTC.

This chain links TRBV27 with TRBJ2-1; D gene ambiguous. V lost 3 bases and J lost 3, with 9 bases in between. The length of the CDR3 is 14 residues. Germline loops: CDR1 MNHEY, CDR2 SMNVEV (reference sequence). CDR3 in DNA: TGTGCCAGCAGTTTGAACTCCTACTACAATGAGCAGTTCTTC. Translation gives CASSLNSYYNEQFF.

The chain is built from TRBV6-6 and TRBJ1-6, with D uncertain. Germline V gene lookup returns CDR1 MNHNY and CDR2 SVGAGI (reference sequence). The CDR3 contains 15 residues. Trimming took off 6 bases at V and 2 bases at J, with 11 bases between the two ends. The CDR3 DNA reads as TGTGCCAGCAGAAGCAAGCCTCCCTATAATTCACCCCTCCACTTT. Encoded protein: CASRSKPPYNSPLHF.

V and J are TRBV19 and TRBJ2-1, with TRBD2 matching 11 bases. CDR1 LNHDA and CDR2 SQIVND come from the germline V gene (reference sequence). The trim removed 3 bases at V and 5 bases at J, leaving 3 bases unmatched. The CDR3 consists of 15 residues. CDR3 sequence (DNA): TGTGCCAGTAGTATGGTAGCGGGGGGGAACAATGAGCAGTTCTTC. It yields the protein CASSMVAGGNNEQFF.

For the CDR3, the DNA is TGTGCCAGCAGCGTAGCTACCAGGGGGGCTACCACAGATACGCAGTATTTT. It encodes CASSVATRGATTDTQYF. The J gene is TRBJ2-3, the V gene TRBV9; tentatively, D is TRBD1 (7 bases). The CDR3 length is 17 residues. Germline-derived CDR1 and CDR2 are SGDLS and YYNGEE. Trimming took off 0 bases at V and 2 bases at J, with 16 bases between the two ends.

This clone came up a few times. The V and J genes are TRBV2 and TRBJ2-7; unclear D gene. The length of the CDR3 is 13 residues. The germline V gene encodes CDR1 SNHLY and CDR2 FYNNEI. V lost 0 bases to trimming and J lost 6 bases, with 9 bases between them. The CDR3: CASSEAPRVEQYF. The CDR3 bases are TGTGCCAGCAGTGAAGCACCGCGAGTCGAGCAGTACTTC.

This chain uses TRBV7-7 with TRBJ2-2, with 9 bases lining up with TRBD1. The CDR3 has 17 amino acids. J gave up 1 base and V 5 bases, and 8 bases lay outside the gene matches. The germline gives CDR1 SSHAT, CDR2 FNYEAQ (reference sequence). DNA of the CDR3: TGTGCCAGCAGCCCCCTGGGACAGGGCTTGAACACCGGGGAGCTGTTTTTT. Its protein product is CASSPLGQGLNTGELFF.